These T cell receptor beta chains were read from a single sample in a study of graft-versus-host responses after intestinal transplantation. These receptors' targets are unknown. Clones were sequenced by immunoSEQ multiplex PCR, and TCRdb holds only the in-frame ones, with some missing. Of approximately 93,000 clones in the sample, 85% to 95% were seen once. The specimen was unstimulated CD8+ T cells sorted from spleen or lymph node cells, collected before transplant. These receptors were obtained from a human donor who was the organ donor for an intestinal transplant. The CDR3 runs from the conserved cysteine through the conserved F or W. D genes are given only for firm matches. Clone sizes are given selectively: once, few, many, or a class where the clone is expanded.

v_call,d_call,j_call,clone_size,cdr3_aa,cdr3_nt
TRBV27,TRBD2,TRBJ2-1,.,CASGLAGGPTYNEQFF,TGTGCCAGCGGACTAGCGGGGGGGCCGACCTACAATGAGCAGTTCTTC
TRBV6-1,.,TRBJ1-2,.,CASSMSRLAGYTF,TGTGCCAGCAGTATGAGCAGGCTTGCGGGCTACACCTTC
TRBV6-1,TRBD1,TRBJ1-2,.,CASSARSRDRGYGYTF,TGTGCCAGCAGTGCTAGATCGCGGGACAGGGGATATGGCTACACCTTC
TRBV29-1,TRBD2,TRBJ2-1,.,CSVEWTGGSYNEQFF,TGCAGCGTTGAATGGACGGGGGGCTCCTACAATGAGCAGTTCTTC
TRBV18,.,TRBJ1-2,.,CASSGSNPDYGYTF,TGTGCCAGCTCAGGCTCGAATCCAGATTATGGCTACACCTTC
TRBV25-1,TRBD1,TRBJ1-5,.,CASSGRADRGHSNQPQHF,TGTGCCAGCAGTGGAAGGGCCGACAGGGGGCATAGCAATCAGCCCCAGCATTTT
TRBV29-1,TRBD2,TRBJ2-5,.,CSVSGGAALETQYF,TGCAGCGTTAGCGGGGGGGCCGCCTTAGAGACCCAGTACTTC
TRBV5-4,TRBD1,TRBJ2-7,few,CASSLWDSNYEQYF,TGTGCCAGCAGCTTGTGGGACAGTAACTACGAGCAGTACTTC
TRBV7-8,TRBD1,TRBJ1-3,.,CASSLEAGGSGNTIYF,TGTGCCAGCAGCTTAGAGGCAGGGGGCTCTGGAAACACCATATATTTT
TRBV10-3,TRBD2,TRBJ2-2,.,CAISRDLWTSGFTGELFF,TGTGCCATCAGCCGGGACTTATGGACTAGCGGGTTCACCGGGGAGCTGTTTTTT
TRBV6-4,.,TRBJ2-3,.,CASNGDLGPMGADTQYF,TGTGCCAGCAACGGTGATCTGGGCCCGATGGGCGCAGATACGCAGTATTTT
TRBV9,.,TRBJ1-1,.,CASSVSPPGKAFF,TGTGCCAGCAGCGTAAGCCCCCCAGGCAAAGCTTTCTTT
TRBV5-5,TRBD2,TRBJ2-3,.,CASSLTPELAGLSDTQYF,TGTGCCAGCAGCTTAACCCCGGAACTAGCGGGATTGTCAGATACGCAGTATTTT
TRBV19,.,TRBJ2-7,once,CASSHYDSYEQYF,TGTGCCAGTAGCCACTATGACTCCTACGAGCAGTACTTC
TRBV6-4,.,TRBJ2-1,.,CASSDSGGDYNEQFF,TGTGCCAGCAGTGACTCAGGGGGGGACTACAATGAGCAGTTCTTC
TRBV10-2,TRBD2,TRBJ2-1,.,CASSSRESHNEQFF,TGCGCCAGCAGTTCGCGGGAGTCCCACAATGAGCAGTTCTTC
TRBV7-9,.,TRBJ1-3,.,CAQEPPTVLVYSGNTIYF,TGTGCCCAAGAACCGCCGACAGTGTTGGTATACTCTGGAAACACCATATATTTT
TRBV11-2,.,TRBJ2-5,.,CASSFWAETQYF,TGTGCCAGCAGCTTTTGGGCGGAGACCCAGTACTTC
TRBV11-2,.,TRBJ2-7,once,CASSHSTPYEQYF,TGTGCCAGCAGCCACAGTACTCCGTACGAGCAGTACTTC
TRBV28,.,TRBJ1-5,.,CASSVGTWGNQPQHF,TGTGCCAGCAGTGTTGGGACTTGGGGCAATCAGCCCCAGCATTTT
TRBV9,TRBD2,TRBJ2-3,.,CASSVGGGPSTDTQYF,TGTGCCAGCAGCGTTGGGGGGGGACCTAGCACAGATACGCAGTATTTT
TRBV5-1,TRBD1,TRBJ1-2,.,CASSLGQGNYGYTF,TGCGCCAGCAGCTTGGGACAGGGGAACTATGGCTACACCTTC
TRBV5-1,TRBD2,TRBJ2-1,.,CASSLTSGTYNEQFF,TGCGCCAGCAGCTTGACTAGCGGGACCTACAATGAGCAGTTCTTC
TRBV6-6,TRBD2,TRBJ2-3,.,CASSPRSSGGVDTQYF,TGTGCCAGCAGCCCTAGATCTAGCGGGGGGGTAGATACGCAGTATTTT
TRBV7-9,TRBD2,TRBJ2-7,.,CASSPGLAVFYEQYF,TGTGCCAGCAGCCCGGGGCTAGCGGTATTCTACGAGCAGTACTTC
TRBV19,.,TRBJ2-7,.,CASSTTGTNEQYF,TGTGCCAGTAGTACGACAGGTACCAACGAGCAGTACTTC
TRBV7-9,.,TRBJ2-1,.,CASSWQKNNEQFF,TGTGCCAGCAGCTGGCAAAAGAACAATGAGCAGTTCTTC
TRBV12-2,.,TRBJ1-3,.,CASRFGFVRAPSGNTIYF,TGTGCAAGTCGCTTTGGCTTCGTCAGGGCCCCATCTGGAAACACCATATATTTT
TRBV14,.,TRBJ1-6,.,CASSQDISAKDSPLHF,TGTGCCAGCAGCCAAGATATTTCAGCGAAGGATTCACCCCTCCACTTT
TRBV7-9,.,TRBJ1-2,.,CASSPVIVDGYTF,TGTGCCAGCAGCCCCGTTATTGTTGATGGCTACACCTTC
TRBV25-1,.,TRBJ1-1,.,CASSEYFLSTTTEAFF,TGTGCCAGCAGTGAATACTTCCTGTCGACAACGACTGAAGCTTTCTTT
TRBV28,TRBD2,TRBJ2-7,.,CASSLASGVTYEQYF,TGTGCCAGCAGTTTAGCTAGCGGGGTCACCTACGAGCAGTACTTC
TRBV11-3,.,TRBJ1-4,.,CASSHRDGNPNEKLFF,TGTGCCAGCAGCCATCGTGACGGGAATCCTAATGAAAAACTGTTTTTT
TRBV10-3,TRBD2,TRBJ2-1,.,CAISEPAGGRFYNEQFF,TGTGCCATCAGTGAGCCCGCGGGCGGGAGGTTCTACAATGAGCAGTTCTTC
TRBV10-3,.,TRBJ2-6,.,CANAKRRGSGANVLTF,TGTGCCAATGCAAAGCGTAGAGGCTCTGGGGCCAACGTCCTGACTTTC
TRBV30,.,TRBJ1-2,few,CAWVRGGYGYTF,TGTGCCTGGGTCCGAGGCGGCTATGGCTACACCTTC
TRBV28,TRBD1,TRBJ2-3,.,CASSSPGQGLVVTQYF,TGTGCCAGCAGTTCTCCGGGACAGGGTTTAGTGGTGACGCAGTATTTT
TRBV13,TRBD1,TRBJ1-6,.,CASSAVTGAHSPLHF,TGTGCCAGCAGCGCCGTAACAGGGGCCCATTCACCCCTCCACTTT
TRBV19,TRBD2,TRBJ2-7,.,CASSIAAGEIYEQYF,TGTGCCAGTAGTATCGCAGCGGGAGAAATCTACGAGCAGTACTTC
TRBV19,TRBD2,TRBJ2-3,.,CASSITGGDTDTQYF,TGTGCCAGTAGTATAACGGGAGGGGACACAGATACGCAGTATTTT
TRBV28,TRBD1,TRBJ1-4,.,CASSIWTGREEKLFF,TGTGCCAGCAGTATCTGGACAGGGCGAGAAGAAAAACTGTTTTTT
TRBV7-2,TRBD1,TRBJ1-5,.,CASSFRQGETSNQPQHF,TGTGCCAGCAGCTTCCGACAGGGGGAAACAAGCAATCAGCCCCAGCATTTT
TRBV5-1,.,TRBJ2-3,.,CASASRLSYSTDTQYF,TGCGCCAGCGCATCCCGGTTGTCTTATAGCACAGATACGCAGTATTTT
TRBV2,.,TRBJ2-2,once,CASSEAASGELFF,TGTGCCAGCAGTGAAGCGGCTAGCGGGGAGCTGTTTTTT
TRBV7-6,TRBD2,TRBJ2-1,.,CASSSRTSGASYNEQFF,TGTGCCAGCAGCTCCCGGACTAGCGGGGCCTCCTACAATGAGCAGTTCTTC
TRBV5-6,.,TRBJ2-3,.,CASSLAGGPPDTQYF,TGTGCCAGCAGCTTGGCAGGGGGGCCCCCAGATACGCAGTATTTT
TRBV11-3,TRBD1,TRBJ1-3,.,CASSEWDSGSGNTIYF,TGTGCCAGCAGCGAATGGGACAGTGGATCTGGAAACACCATATATTTT
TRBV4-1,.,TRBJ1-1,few,CASSYRLNTEAFF,TGCGCCAGCAGCTACAGGCTGAACACTGAAGCTTTCTTT
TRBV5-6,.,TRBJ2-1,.,CASSQPGHRTLCNEQFF,TGTGCCAGCAGCCAGCCGGGACACCGAACGTTGTGTAATGAGCAGTTCTTC
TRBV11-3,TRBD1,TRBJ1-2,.,CASSVGTDDYGYTF,TGTGCCAGCAGTGTCGGGACAGACGACTATGGCTACACCTTC
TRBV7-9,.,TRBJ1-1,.,CASSLEQGQIEAFF,TGTGCCAGCAGCTTAGAACAGGGTCAAATTGAAGCTTTCTTT
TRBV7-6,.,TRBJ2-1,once,CASSAGYSYNEQFF,TGTGCCAGCAGCGCGGGGTACTCCTACAATGAGCAGTTCTTC
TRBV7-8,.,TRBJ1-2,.,CASSHRTKKSLHGYTF,TGTGCCAGCAGCCACAGAACAAAGAAGAGCCTGCATGGCTACACCTTC
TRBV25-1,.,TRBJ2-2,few,CASSEGAANTGELFF,TGTGCCAGCAGTGAAGGAGCCGCGAACACCGGGGAGCTGTTTTTT
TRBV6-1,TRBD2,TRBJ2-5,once,CASSDGTISMTQETQYF,TGTGCCAGCAGTGACGGGACTATATCAATGACCCAAGAGACCCAGTACTTC